This T cell receptor beta chain was observed in a study of shared clonotypes between healthy human individuals. Study-level findings and limits: It was observed that approximately 5% of naive CD4 clonotypes were shared across a few donors.

The germline CDR1 and CDR2 sequences are SGHRS and YFSETQ. The V segment lost 3 bases and the J segment 7 bases; nucleotides outside the gene matches: 10. The CDR3 runs to 15 residues. Within Nashville, Tennessee resided all donors, each a Caucasian adult. Profiling relied on immunoSEQ multiplex PCR, and the TCRdb table lists in-frame clones only, not all of them. Of 950,000 to 1,100,000 clones in the sample, around 78% were seen once. At least ten counts were recorded for this clone. Its antigen remains unknown. The V and J genes are TRBV5-1 and TRBJ1-1; 9 positions agree with TRBD1. The sequenced sample was memory CD4+ T cells from PBMCs. Subset described: CD45RA-negative fraction. The TCR comes from a man between 18 and 35 years old in good health. Some clones in this sample may be carry-over from other donors' samples. This CDR3 is CASSSLQGARNEAFF. CDR3 bases: TGCGCCAGCAGCTCCCTACAGGGGGCGCGGAATGAAGCTTTCTTT.